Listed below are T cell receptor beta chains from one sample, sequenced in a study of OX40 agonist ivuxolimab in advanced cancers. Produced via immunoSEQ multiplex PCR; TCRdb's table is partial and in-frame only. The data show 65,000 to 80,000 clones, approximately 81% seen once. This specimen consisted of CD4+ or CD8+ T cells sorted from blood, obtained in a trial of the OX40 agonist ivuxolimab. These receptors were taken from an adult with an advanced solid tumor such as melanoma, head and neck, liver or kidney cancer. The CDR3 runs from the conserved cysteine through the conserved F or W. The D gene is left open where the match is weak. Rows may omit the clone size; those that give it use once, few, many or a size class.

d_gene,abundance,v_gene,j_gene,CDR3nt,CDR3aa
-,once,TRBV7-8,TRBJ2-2,TGTGCCAGCAGCAAGAGTCCAGAAAGTTCCCGGGAGCTGTTTTTT,CASSKSPESSRELFF
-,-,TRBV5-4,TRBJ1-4,TGTGCCAGCAGCTTGACCCTTAAGGGGGAACTGTTTTTT,CASSLTLKGELFF
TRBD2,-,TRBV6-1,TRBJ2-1,TGTGCCAGCAACGAGGCTCTAGCGGGGAGAGGTGAGCAGTTCTTC,CASNEALAGRGEQFF
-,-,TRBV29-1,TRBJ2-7,TGCAGCGGTTCAGGACAGTCGACCTACGAGCAGTACTTC,CSGSGQSTYEQYF
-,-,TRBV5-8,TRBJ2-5,TGTGCCAGCAGCCCAGGGACTCTCTCGTTACAGACCCAGTACTTC,CASSPGTLSLQTQYF
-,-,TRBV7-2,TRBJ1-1,TGTGCCAGCAGCTTTACCGGGACACGGCCCACTGAAGCTTTCTTT,CASSFTGTRPTEAFF
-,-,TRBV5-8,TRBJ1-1,TGTGCCAGCAGCTTGGGGGGGGTGAACACTGAAGCTTTCTTT,CASSLGGVNTEAFF
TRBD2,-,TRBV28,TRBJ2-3,TGTGCCAGCAGAGGCCTAGCGGGGGGGCCGAGGGCGGATACGCAGTATTTT,CASRGLAGGPRADTQYF
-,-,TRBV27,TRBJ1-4,TGTGCCAGCGGATCCCGCTGGATAGGCACACAGGAGCGCTGGGGATCAACTAATGAAAAACTGTTTTTT,CASGSRWIGTQERWGSTNEKLFF
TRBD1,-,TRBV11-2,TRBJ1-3,TGTGCCAGCAGCTTAGATAGGGACAGCCTCTCTGGAAACACCATATATTTT,CASSLDRDSLSGNTIYF
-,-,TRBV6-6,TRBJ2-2,TGTGCCAGCAGTTATGGACCAGGGGAGGCCGGGGAGCTGTTTTTT,CASSYGPGEAGELFF
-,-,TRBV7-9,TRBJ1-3,TGTGCCAGCAGCGACCCCGACCCCCGGGTAAACACCATATATTTT,CASSDPDPRVNTIYF
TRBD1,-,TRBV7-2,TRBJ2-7,TGTGCCAGCAGCTTACAGACAGGGGGCTTCTCCTACGAGCAGTACTTC,CASSLQTGGFSYEQYF
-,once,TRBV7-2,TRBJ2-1,TGTGCCAGCAGCTTAGTTGGGGATAGCTCCTACAATGAGCAGTTCTTC,CASSLVGDSSYNEQFF
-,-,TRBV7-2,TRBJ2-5,TGTGCCAGCAGCTTCCAGGCCGCCGCGAGAGAGACCCAGTACTTC,CASSFQAAARETQYF
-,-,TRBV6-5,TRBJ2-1,TGTGCCAGCAGTTCAGGGGAGATCCTCTCCTACAATGAGCAGTTCTTC,CASSSGEILSYNEQFF
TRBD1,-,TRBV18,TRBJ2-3,TGTGCCAGCTCACCAAGACAGGGTTTGGTAAGCACAGATACGCAGTATTTT,CASSPRQGLVSTDTQYF
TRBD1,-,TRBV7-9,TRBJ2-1,TGTGCAGTTTTTGGACAGGGTACCAACAATGAGCAGTTCTTC,CAVFGQGTNNEQFF
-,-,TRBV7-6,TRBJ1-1,TGTGCCAGCAGCTTAGCCCCATTGGAAGGGATGAACACTGAAGCTTTCTTT,CASSLAPLEGMNTEAFF
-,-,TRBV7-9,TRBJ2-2,TGTGCCAGCAGCCCGGCCTCGCCTCACACCGGGGAGCTGTTTTTT,CASSPASPHTGELFF
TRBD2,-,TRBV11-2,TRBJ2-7,TGTGCCAGCAGCTTAGCGCACCGAAGGACTAGCGGGACCTACGAGCAGTACTTC,CASSLAHRRTSGTYEQYF
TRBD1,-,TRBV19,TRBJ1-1,TGTGCCAGTAGTGAGGGACAGGGTTTGAACACTGAAGCTTTCTTT,CASSEGQGLNTEAFF
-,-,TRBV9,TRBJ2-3,TGTGCCAGCAATCAAGGGGGTAGCACAGATACGCAGTATTTT,CASNQGGSTDTQYF
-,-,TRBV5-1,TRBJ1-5,TGCGCCAGCAGCTTGTCGGGTTATAGCAATCAGCCCCAGCATTTT,CASSLSGYSNQPQHF
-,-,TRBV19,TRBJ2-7,TGTGCCAGTAGTATACTAGCCGACAGCTCCTACGAGCAGTACTTC,CASSILADSSYEQYF
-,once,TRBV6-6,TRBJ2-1,TGTGCCAGCAGTTCTGGGGACCACAATGAGCAGTTCTTC,CASSSGDHNEQFF
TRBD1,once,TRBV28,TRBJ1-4,TGTGCCAGCAAAACAGGGGGCTCTGAAAAACTGTTTTTT,CASKTGGSEKLFF
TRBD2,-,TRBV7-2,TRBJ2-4,TGTGCCAGCAGCTTAGAGGCCCCCTTAGGCGGGGGGAGGAGAAACATTCAGTACTTC,CASSLEAPLGGGRRNIQYF
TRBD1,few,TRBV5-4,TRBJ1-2,TGTGCCAGCAGCTCGGACAGGGGCTATGGCTACACCTTC,CASSSDRGYGYTF
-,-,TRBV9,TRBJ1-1,TGTGCCAGCAGCACTCCTCTGGGGGGCTACGGCACTGAAGCTTTCTTT,CASSTPLGGYGTEAFF
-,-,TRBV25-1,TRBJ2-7,TGTGCCAGCAGTGAATTTGGTTACGAGCAGTACTTC,CASSEFGYEQYF
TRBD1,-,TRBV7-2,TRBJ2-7,TGTGCCAGCAGCTACACCGGGGGGACAGGGGCCAACGAGCAGTACTTC,CASSYTGGTGANEQYF
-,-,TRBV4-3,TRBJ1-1,TGCGCCAGCAGGAGGAACTTAAACACTGAAGCTTTCTTT,CASRRNLNTEAFF